The next 15 T cell receptor beta chains were all read from a single sample in a study of blood T cell repertoires in COVID-19. Clones were read by immunoSEQ multiplex PCR, and TCRdb kept only the in-frame ones, dropping some. The top ten hold just under 6.5% of the sample, which has 300,000 to 350,000 clones, approximately 87% seen once. The specimen was peripheral blood. The receptors stem from a woman in her forties or fifties with COVID-19, enrolled during active disease.

This chain uses TRBV7-2 with TRBJ2-2; TRBD2 might be the D (6 bases). Germline loops: CDR1 SGHTA, CDR2 FQGNSA. V was pared by 2 bases and J by 6 bases, with 10 bases between. The length of the CDR3 is 14 residues. CDR3 sequence: CASSLPLAPGELFF. The CDR3, as DNA: TGTGCCAGCAGCTTACCACTAGCTCCCGGGGAGCTGTTTTTT.

This rearrangement joins TRBV18 to TRBJ2-1, with TRBD2 identical over 7 bases. Germline V CDR1 and CDR2: KGHSH, LQKENI. This CDR3 contains 16 residues. V gave up 1 base and J gave up 3 bases; unmatched junction bases: 6. DNA for the CDR3: TGTGCCAGCTCACCACTCACACTAGCGTACTACAATGAGCAGTTCTTC. Residues: CASSPLTLAYYNEQFF.

DNA for the CDR3: TGTGCCAGTGCTAGCGGGAGTTTCGCCTACGAGCAGTACTTC. Protein sequence: CASASGSFAYEQYF. The V gene is TRBV19, the J gene TRBJ2-7, with TRBD2 matching 10 bases. The length of the CDR3 is 14 residues. Germline trimming cut 8 bases from V and 2 bases from J; bases unmatched to any gene: 6. The germline gives CDR1 LNHDA, CDR2 SQIVND (reference sequence). Supplemented by reference TRBV19 and TRBJ2-7, the full variable domain reads DGGITQSPKYLFRKEGQNVTLSCEQNLNHDAMYWYRQDPGQGLRLIYYSQIVNDFQKGDIAEGYSVSREKKESFPLTVTSAQKNPTAFYLCASASGSFAYEQYFGPGTRLTVT.

This chain connects TRBV30 to TRBJ2-5; D uncertain. V was pared by 1 base and J by 7 bases, with 10 bases between. Germline V gene sequence: CDR1 GTSNPN, CDR2 SVGIG (reference sequence). The length of the CDR3 is 12 residues. The CDR3 DNA reads TGTGCCTGGAGTGCCGTTTTTAGGACCCAGTACTTC. Its protein is CAWSAVFRTQYF.

The V gene is TRBV10-1, the J gene TRBJ2-7; TRBD2 agrees at 8 bases. Germline V gene lookup returns CDR1 WNHNN and CDR2 SYGVQD (reference sequence). The J segment lost 4 bases and the V segment lost 4 bases, leaving 18 bases of the junction unmatched. The length of the CDR3 is 18 residues. The CDR3 sequence: CASSVRILRGGETYEQYF. As DNA, the CDR3 is TGCGCCAGCAGTGTACGTATTCTTCGGGGGGGGGAAACGTACGAGCAGTACTTC.

This clone has just one count. The chain links TRBV18 to TRBJ2-5, with 11 bases identical to TRBD2. Germline V CDR1 and CDR2: KGHSH, LQKENI. Unmatched junction bases numbered 4, after V lost 1 base and J lost 0 bases. This CDR3 is 17 amino acids long. This CDR3 reads CASSPQPSGRYQETQYF. The DNA of the CDR3 is TGTGCCAGCTCACCACAACCTAGCGGGAGGTACCAAGAGACCCAGTACTTC.

The DNA for the CDR3 is TGTGCCAGCAGCGTGGACAGGGATAGAAGCTACACCTTC. This translates into CASSVDRDRSYTF. The genes are TRBV2 and TRBJ1-2; 8 bases align to TRBD1. The V gene's germline CDR1 is SNHLY and CDR2 FYNNEI. V shed 6 bases and J 9 bases; nucleotides not matched to a gene: 9. This CDR3 region has 13 residues.

For the CDR3, the DNA is TGTGCCACCAGTGATTTTGGGGACAAGGGGGAGACCCAGTACTTC. Its translation is CATSDFGDKGETQYF. V and J are TRBV24-1 and TRBJ2-5; D is possibly TRBD1 (6 bases). The CDR3 totals 15 residues. Deletions cut 1 base from V and 5 bases from J, with 13 bases between. From germline, CDR1 is KGHDR and CDR2 SFDVKD.

This chain links TRBV30 with TRBJ2-5, with a possible D match to TRBD1 (6 bases). Trimming removed 0 bases at V and 10 bases at J, with 15 bases between. Germline CDR1 GTSNPN, CDR2 SVGIG (reference sequence). The CDR3 loop spans 13 amino acids. The CDR3 region has the DNA TGTGCCTGGAGTGTAGTGGACAGCACAGACCAGTACTTC. Residues: CAWSVVDSTDQYF. The full variable domain, its missing parts supplied by reference TRBV30 and TRBJ2-5, is SQTIHQWPATLVQPVGSPLSLECTVEGTSNPNLYWYRQAAGRGLQLLFYSVGIGQISSEVPQNLSASRPQDRQFILSSKKLLLSDSGFYLCAWSVVDSTDQYFGPGTRLLVL.

CDR3 region: CASTRAVSTDTQYF. The CDR3 nucleotides are TGTGCCAGCACCAGGGCGGTATCGACAGATACGCAGTATTTT. This sequence joins TRBV7-2 and TRBJ2-3, with a weak D call TRBD1 (5 bases). The CDR3 is 14 amino acids. Germline values: CDR1 SGHTA, CDR2 FQGNSA. Trimming shortened V by 7 bases and J by 3 bases, and 14 bases separated the two germline ends.

This clone has ten or more counts. This sequence joins TRBV5-5 and TRBJ2-2, with D hard to call. V lost 0 bases and J 2 bases, leaving 5 bases between the germline ends. The CDR3 covers 14 residues. Looked up from germline, CDR1 is SGHKS and CDR2 is YYEKEE (reference sequence). CDR3: CASSLDINTGELFF. In nucleotides, the CDR3 is TGTGCCAGCAGCTTGGATATAAACACCGGGGAGCTGTTTTTT.

The rearrangement links TRBV27 to TRBJ1-1; no firm D call. Looked up from germline, CDR1 is MNHEY and CDR2 is SMNVEV (reference sequence). The V end was cut by 0 bases, the J end by 1 base, with 9 bases between. The CDR3 consists of 15 residues. Here the CDR3 DNA reads TGTGCCAGCAGTTTATCGAAGAGATGGAACACTGAAGCTTTCTTT. It yields the protein CASSLSKRWNTEAFF.

The chain combines TRBV7-6 with TRBJ2-6; 12 bases map to TRBD1. Germline V gene data show CDR1 as SGHVS and CDR2 as FNYEAQ. V dropped 2 bases and J dropped 1; count of bases not matched to a gene: 3. CDR3 size: 18 residues. For the CDR3, the DNA is TGTGCCAGCAGCTTACCGGGACAGGGGGCTTCTGGGGCCAACGTCCTGACTTTC. It codes for CASSLPGQGASGANVLTF.

The rearrangement links TRBV11-2 to TRBJ2-7, with 8 bases fitting TRBD1. The CDR3 runs 14 residues. Germline V gene lookup returns CDR1 SGHAT and CDR2 FQNNGV. J gave up 3 bases and V 0 bases, and 1 base lay outside the gene matches. The CDR3 DNA is TGTGCCAGCAGCTTAGAGGGGACAGGCTACGAGCAGTACTTC. It is translated as CASSLEGTGYEQYF.

V and J are TRBV18 and TRBJ2-2, with 13 bases that match TRBD2. The V segment lost 4 bases and the J segment 6 bases; nucleotides outside the gene matches: 5. CDR1 is KGHSH and CDR2 is LQKENI in the germline V gene. The CDR3 consists of 16 residues. DNA of the CDR3: TGTGCCAGCTCACAGGGACTAGCGGGACTACCCGGGGAGCTGTTTTTT. Translation gives CASSQGLAGLPGELFF.